The 4 T cell receptor beta chains listed next were all sequenced from one sample in a study of blood T cell repertoires in COVID-19. The data were produced by immunoSEQ multiplex PCR, yet TCRdb's version contains in-frame clones alone and is incomplete. Among a few hundred thousand clones listed, approximately 85% were seen once. The sequenced sample consisted of peripheral blood. These receptors all come from a man aged 45-60 years with active or convalescent COVID-19.

The V and J genes are TRBV7-8 and TRBJ2-1; D is perhaps TRBD2 (6 bases). The germline V and J ends were trimmed by 0 bases and 15 bases, with 12 bases remaining between them. Germline V CDR1 and CDR2: SGHVS, FQNEAQ. The CDR3 loop spans 12 amino acids. The CDR3 region is CASSLAQGLSFF. In nucleotides, the CDR3 is TGTGCCAGCAGCTTAGCCCAGGGACTCTCGTTCTTC.

CDR3: CASSQEPGGSADTQYF. In DNA form, the CDR3 reads TGTGCCAGCAGCCAAGAACCGGGAGGGAGCGCAGATACGCAGTATTTT. V usage is TRBV4-2 and J usage is TRBJ2-3; 8 bases are a match to TRBD2. The germline CDR1 and CDR2 sequences are LGHNA and YNFKEQ. Trimming cost V 0 bases and J 4 bases; bases outside gene matches: 6. The CDR3 spans 16 residues.

This sequence joins TRBV28 and TRBJ2-7, with TRBD1 as a possible D gene (5 bases). This CDR3 region has 14 residues. Trimming removed 3 bases at V and 4 bases at J, with 13 bases between. Germline-derived CDR1 and CDR2 are MDHEN and SYDVKM. DNA of the CDR3: TGTGCCAGCAGTTTTTGGCAGGGAAAGTACGAGCAGTACTTC. Translated, it gives CASSFWQGKYEQYF.

This sequence joins TRBV30 and TRBJ2-5, with a tentative D call TRBD2 (5 bases). The CDR3 is 13 amino acids. Germline values: CDR1 GTSNPN, CDR2 SVGIG (reference sequence). V dropped 2 bases and J dropped 1 base, with 8 bases sitting between them. The CDR3 protein is CAWSSGIQETQYF. The CDR3 DNA follows: TGTGCCTGGAGTTCCGGGATCCAAGAGACCCAGTACTTC.